Here is one T cell receptor (beta chain) with its context. Its antigen target is currently unknown. It has no much larger one-base neighbor in the sample; base qualities were not kept. The CDR3 goes from the cysteine to the phenylalanine over 14 residues. Only the CDR3 part of the read is kept: 42 bases, read in frame from the first base. Trimming leaves V shorter by 5 bases and J shorter by 6 bases, with the junction holding 9 bases beyond the gene matches. The data were taken from a study of CD8 T cells in Susac syndrome (dated by TCRdb to between 2018 and 2020). For the wider study: Of the Susac syndrome patients who were sequenced, six had clinically active disease and roughly eight were in clinical remission. Repertoire sequencing was used to test whether CD8+ T cell activation and differentiation in Susac syndrome was antigen driven. Susac syndrome patients were therapy-naive, on corticosteroids (some also receiving IVIg), or on IVIg alone at blood withdrawal.

Results the study describes overall, beyond this receptor: In the CD4+ T cell repertoire of Susac syndrome patients, clonal expansion was not detected. The number of individuals in the TCR sequencing and HLA analysis was acknowledged as relatively small.

Peripheral blood CD8+ and CD4+ T cells from healthy donors, Susac syndrome patients and multiple sclerosis patients were profiled using high-throughput TCR beta sequencing. Susac syndrome patients met recently defined diagnostic criteria for definite or probable disease. CD8+ TEMRA cells were enriched by FACS, while bulk CD8+ and CD4+ T cells were purified by magnetic negative isolation. Blood was collected in EDTA tubes and processed within 24 hours, with PBMCs isolated through density gradient centrifugation. PBMCs intended for TCR sequencing were cryopreserved in liquid nitrogen and thawed later in a water bath at 37 degrees C. Purity of sorted or isolated CD4+, CD8+ and CD8+ TEMRA cells was at least 90%. RNA was extracted using the RNeasy kit, and about 0.45 to 1 ug of the RNA was reverse transcribed with random hexamers. TCR beta CDR3 regions were amplified with the immunoSEQ multiplex PCR assay covering 54 Vbeta and 13 Jbeta segments. PCR amplification bias was corrected using a synthetic template baseline for primer optimization and computational correction. Under the source paper's analysis protocol: Reads were annotated to V, D and J genes per IMGT and analyzed with immunoSEQ Analyzer, keeping only productive sequences. Clonality was calculated as one minus the Shannon entropy normalized by log2 of the number of productive unique sequences. For each patient and control, public and private clones were evaluated among the 100 most prevalent clones. A clone was defined as Susac-specific if it was absent from the healthy and MS cohorts, from roughly 980 published viral clones and from other ImmuneACCESS disease sequences. TCRdb applied fastp at Q25 and MiXCR to the public reads, then kept only in-frame beta chains. Each CDR3 protein appears once, grouped with its most common genes and DNA. Here the V and J calls rest on TCRdb's processing, not on the authors' analysis. This sample is represented by 150,000 to 160,000 distinct CDR3 sequences; approximately 95% of them were singletons. The ten largest clones add up to 0.15% to 0.2% of the sample.

The source of this sequence is a human donor with Susac syndrome. Sequencing used CD4+ T cells from PBMCs. This chain joins TRBV12-3 or TRBV12-4 to TRBJ1-1, with 7 bases matching TRBD1. This receptor carries the CDR3 CASSTRGRGAEAFF. The DNA reads as follows: TGTGCCAGCAGTACTAGGGGGCGCGGGGCTGAAGCTTTCTTT.